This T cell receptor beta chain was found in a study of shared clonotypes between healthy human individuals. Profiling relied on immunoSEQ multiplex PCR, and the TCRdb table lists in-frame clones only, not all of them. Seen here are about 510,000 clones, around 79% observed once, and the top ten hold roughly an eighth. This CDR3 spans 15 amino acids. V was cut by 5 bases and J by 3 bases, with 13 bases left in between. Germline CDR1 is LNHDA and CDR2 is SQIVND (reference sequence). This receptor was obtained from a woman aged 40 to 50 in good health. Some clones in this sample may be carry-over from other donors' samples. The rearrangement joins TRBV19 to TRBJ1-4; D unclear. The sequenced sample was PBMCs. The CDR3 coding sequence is TGTGCCAGTAGTCCTCGGCGTGGAGCTAATGAAAAACTGTTTTTT. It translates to CASSPRRGANEKLFF.